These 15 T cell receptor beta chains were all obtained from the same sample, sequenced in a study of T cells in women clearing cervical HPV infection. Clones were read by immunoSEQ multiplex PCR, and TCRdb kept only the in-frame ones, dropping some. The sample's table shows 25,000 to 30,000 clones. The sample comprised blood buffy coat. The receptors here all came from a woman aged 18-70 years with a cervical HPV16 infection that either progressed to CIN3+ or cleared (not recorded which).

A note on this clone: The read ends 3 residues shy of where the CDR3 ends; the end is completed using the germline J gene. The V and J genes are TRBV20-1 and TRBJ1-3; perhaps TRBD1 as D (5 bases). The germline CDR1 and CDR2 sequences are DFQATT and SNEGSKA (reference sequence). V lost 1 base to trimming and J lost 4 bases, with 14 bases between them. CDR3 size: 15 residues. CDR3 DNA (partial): TGCAGTGCTAGAGGACAGCCGCCCCTCGGAAACACC. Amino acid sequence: CSARGQPPLGNT. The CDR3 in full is CSARGQPPLGNTIYF.

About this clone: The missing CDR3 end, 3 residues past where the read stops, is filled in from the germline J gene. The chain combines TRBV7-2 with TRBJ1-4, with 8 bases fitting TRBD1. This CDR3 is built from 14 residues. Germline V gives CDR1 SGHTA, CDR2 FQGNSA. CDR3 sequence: CASSLNQGASPLFF. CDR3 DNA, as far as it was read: TGTGCCAGCAGCTTAAACCAGGGGGCTTCACCA.

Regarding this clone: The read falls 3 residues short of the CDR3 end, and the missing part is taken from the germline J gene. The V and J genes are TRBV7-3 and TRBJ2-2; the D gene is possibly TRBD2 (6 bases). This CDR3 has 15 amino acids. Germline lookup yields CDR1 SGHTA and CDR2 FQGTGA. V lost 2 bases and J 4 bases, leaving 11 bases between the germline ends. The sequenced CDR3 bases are TGTGCCAGCAGCTTATTAGGGACTCGCACCGGGGAG. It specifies CASSLLGTRTGE. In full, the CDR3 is CASSLLGTRTGELFF.

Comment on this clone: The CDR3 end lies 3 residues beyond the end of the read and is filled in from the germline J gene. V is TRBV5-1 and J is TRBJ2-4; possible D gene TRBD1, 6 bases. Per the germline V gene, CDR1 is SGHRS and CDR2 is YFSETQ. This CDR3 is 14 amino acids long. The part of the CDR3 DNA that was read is TGCGCCAGCAGCTTGACTGGGGACAACTATGGT. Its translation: CASSLTGDNYG. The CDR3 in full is CASSLTGDNYGQYF.

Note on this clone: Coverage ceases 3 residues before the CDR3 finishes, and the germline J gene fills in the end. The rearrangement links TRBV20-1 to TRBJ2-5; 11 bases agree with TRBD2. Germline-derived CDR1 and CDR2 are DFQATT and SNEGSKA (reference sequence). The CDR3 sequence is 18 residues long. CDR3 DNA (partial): TGCAGTGCTAGTAGTAGCGGGAGGGCCGGGCACAGTGCAGATACC. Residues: CSASSSGRAGHSADT. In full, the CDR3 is CSASSSGRAGHSADTQYF.

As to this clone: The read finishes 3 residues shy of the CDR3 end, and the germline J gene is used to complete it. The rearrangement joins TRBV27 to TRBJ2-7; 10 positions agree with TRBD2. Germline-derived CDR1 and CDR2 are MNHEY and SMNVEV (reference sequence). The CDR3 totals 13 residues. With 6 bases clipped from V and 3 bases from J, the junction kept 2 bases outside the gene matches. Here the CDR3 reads CASRASGSYEQYF. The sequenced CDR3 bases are TGTGCCAGCAGGGCTAGCGGGAGCTACGAG.

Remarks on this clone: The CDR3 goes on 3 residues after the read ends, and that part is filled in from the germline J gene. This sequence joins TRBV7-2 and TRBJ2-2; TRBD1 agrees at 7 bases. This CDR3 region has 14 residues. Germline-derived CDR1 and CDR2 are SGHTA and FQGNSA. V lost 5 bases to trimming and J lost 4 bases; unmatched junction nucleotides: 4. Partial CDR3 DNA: TGTGCCAGCAGCCGGGACAGACTCACCGGGGAG. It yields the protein CASSRDRLTGE. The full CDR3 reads CASSRDRLTGELFF.

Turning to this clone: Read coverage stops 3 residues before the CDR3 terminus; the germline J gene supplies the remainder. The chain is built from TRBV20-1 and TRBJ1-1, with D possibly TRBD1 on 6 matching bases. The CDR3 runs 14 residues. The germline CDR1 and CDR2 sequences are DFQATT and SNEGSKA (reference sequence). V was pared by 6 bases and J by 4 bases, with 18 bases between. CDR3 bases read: TGCAGTGCGAGAACTACGGACAGCCTCACTGAA. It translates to CSARTTDSLTE. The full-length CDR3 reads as CSARTTDSLTEAFF.

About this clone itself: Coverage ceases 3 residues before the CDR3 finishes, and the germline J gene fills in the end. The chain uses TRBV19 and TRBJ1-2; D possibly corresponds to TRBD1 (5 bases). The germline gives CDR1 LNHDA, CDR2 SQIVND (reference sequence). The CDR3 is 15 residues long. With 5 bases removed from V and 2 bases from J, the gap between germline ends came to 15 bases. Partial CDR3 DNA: TGTGCCAGTAGTCTGGGCAGCGGGGGGAACTATGGC. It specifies CASSLGSGGNYG. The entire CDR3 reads CASSLGSGGNYGYTF.

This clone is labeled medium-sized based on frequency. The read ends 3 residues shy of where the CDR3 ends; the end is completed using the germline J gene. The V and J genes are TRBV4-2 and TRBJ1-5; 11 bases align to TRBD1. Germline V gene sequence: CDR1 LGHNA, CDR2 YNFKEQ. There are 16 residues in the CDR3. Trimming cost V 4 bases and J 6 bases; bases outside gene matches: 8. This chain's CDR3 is CASSLGQGAFSQPQHF. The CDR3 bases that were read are TGTGCCAGCAGCCTTGGACAGGGGGCTTTCTCTCAGCCC.

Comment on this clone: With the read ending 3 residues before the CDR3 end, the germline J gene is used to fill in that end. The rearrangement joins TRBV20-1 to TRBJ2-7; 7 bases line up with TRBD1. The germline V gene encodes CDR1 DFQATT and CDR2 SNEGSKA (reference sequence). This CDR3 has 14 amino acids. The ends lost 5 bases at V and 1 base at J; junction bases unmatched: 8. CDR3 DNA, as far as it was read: TGCAGTGCTGGAAGAACGGGACAGTCCTACGAG. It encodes CSAGRTGQSYE. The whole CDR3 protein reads CSAGRTGQSYEQYF.

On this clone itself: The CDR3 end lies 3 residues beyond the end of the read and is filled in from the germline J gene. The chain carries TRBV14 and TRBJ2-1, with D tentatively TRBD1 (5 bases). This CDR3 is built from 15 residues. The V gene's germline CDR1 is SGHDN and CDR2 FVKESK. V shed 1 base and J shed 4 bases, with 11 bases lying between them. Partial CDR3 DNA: TGTGCCAGCAGCCAAGCGGCAGGGCTGTACAATGAG. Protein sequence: CASSQAAGLYNE. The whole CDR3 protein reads CASSQAAGLYNEQFF. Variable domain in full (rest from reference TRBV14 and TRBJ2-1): EAGVTQFPSHSVIEKGQTVTLRCDPISGHDNLYWYRRVMGKEIKFLLHFVKESKQDESGMPNNRFLAERTGGTYSTLKVQPAELEDSGVYFCASSQAAGLYNEQFFGPGTRLTVL.

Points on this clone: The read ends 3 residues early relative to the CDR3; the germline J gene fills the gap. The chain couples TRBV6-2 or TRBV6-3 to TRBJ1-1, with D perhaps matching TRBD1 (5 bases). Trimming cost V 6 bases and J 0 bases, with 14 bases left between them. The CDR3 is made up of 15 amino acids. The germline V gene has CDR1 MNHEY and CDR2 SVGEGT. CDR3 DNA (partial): TGTGCCAGCAGCTTAAATACAGGACTGAACACTGAA. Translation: CASSLNTGLNTE. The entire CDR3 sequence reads CASSLNTGLNTEAFF.

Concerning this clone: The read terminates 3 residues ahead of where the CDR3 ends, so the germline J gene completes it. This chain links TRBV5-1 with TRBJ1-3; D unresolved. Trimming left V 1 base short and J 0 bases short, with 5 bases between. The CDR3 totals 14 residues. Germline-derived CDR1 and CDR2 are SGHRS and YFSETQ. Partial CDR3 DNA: TGCGCCAGCAGCTTGTCGGTCTCTGGAAACACC. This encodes CASSLSVSGNT. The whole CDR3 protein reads CASSLSVSGNTIYF.

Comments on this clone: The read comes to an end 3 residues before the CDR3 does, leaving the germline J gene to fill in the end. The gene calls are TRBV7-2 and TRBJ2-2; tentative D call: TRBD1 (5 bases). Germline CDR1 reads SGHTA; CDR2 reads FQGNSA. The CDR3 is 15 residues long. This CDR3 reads CASSLVGVRTYGLFF. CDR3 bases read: TGTGCCAGCAGCTTAGTAGGGGTCCGGACCTATGGG.